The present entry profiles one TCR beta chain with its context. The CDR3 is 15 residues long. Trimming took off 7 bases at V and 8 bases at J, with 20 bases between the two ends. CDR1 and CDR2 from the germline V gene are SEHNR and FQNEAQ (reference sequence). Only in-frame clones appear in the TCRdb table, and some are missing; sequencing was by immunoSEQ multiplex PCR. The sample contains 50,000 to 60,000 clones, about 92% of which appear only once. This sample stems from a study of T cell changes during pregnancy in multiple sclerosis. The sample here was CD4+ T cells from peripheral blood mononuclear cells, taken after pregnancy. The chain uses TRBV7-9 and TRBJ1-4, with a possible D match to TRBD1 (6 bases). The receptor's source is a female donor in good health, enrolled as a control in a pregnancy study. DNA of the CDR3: TGTGCCAGCACCTTTTCAGGGGTCGCGAAGGAAAAACTGTTTTTT. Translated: CASTFSGVAKEKLFF.